This TCR beta chain appears in the sequencing data of a study of T cell responses to AZD1222 COVID-19 vaccine. The CDR3 runs 16 residues. Germline V gene lookup returns CDR1 SGDLS and CDR2 YYNGEE. Trimming took off 4 bases at V and 0 bases at J, with 16 bases between the two ends. Regarding the study as a whole: Researchers report vaccine-associated CD4 TCRs spanning spike, with dominance at 160-218 and 743-854.

Data came from immunoSEQ multiplex PCR; TCRdb stores just in-frame clones and leaves some out. The profile shows 150,000 to 200,000 clones, 90% to 95% of them singletons. In regard to this clone: Its target is not known.

The sequencing used peripheral blood, collected 28 days after the second AZD1222 dose. The clonotype comes from an adult who received the AZD1222 COVID-19 vaccine. The gene calls are TRBV9 and TRBJ1-2; tentatively, D is TRBD1 (6 bases). CDR3 residues: CASSRNPTGSNYGYTF. The DNA for the CDR3 is TGTGCCAGCAGCCGAAATCCGACAGGTTCTAACTATGGCTACACCTTC.